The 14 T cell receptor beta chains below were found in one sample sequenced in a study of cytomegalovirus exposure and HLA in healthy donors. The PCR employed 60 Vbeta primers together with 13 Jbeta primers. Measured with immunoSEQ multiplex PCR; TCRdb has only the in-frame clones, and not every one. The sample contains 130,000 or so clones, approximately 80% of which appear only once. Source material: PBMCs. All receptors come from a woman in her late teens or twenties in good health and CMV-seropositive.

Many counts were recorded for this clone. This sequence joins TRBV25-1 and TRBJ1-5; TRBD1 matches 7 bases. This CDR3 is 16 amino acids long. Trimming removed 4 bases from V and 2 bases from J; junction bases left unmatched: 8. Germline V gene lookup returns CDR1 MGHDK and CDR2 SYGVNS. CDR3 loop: CASSATGAGGNQPQHF. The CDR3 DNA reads TGTGCCAGCAGTGCAACAGGGGCCGGGGGCAATCAGCCCCAGCATTTT. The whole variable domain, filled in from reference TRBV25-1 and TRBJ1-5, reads EADIYQTPRYLVIGTGKKITLECSQTMGHDKMYWYQQDPGMELHLIHYSYGVNSTEKGDLSSESTVSRIRTEHFPLTLESARPSHTSQYLCASSATGAGGNQPQHFGDGTRLSIL.

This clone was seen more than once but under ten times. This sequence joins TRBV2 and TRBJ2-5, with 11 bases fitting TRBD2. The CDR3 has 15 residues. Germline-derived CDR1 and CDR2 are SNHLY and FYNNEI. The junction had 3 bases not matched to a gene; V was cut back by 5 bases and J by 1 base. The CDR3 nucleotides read TGTGCCAGCAGTTGGCTAGCGGGGGGCCAAGAGACCCAGTACTTC. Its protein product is CASSWLAGGQETQYF.

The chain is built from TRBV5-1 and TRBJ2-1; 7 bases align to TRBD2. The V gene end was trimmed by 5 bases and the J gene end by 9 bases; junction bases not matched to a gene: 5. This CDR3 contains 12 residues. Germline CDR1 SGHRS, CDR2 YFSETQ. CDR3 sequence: CASRETGGEQFF. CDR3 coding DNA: TGCGCCAGCAGGGAGACGGGGGGTGAGCAGTTCTTC.

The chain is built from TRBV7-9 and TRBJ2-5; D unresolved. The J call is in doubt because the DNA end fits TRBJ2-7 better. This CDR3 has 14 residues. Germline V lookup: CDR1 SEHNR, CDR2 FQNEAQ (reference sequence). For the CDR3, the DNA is TGTGCCAGCAGCATAGACGATGGGGCCTACGAGCAGTACTTC. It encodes CASSIDDGAYEQYF.

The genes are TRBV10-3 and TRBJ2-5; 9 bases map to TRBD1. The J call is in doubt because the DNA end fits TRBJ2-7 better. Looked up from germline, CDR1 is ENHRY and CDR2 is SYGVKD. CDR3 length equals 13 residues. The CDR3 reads CATTGGAENEQYF. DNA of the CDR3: TGTGCCACCACAGGGGGCGCGGAAAACGAGCAGTACTTC.

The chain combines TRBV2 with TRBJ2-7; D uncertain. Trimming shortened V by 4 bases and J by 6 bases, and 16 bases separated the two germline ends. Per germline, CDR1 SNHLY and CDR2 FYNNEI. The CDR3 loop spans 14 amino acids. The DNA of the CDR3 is TGTGCCAGCAGTGTTGGGCAGAGCTCAAGCGAGCAGTACTTC. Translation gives CASSVGQSSSEQYF. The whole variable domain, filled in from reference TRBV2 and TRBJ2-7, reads EPEVTQTPSHQVTQMGQEVILRCVPISNHLYFYWYRQILGQKVEFLVSFYNNEISEKSEIFDDQFSVERPDGSNFTLKIRSTKLEDSAMYFCASSVGQSSSEQYFGPGTRLTVT.

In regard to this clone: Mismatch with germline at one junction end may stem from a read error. CDR3 in amino acids: CSSSGYGTGGMNTEAFF. For the CDR3, the DNA is TGTTCCAGCAGCGGCTATGGGACAGGGGGCATGAACACTGAAGCTTTCTTT. V and J are TRBV7-9 and TRBJ1-1; 12 nucleotides line up with TRBD1. The CDR3 sequence is 17 residues long. CDR1 is SEHNR and CDR2 is FQNEAQ in the germline V gene (reference sequence).

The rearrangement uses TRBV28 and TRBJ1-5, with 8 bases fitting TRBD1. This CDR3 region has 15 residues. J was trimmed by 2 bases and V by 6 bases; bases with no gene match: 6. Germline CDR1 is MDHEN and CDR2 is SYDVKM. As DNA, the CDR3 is TGTGCCAGCAGCCCGACAGGGGTTGGCAATCAGCCCCAGCATTTT. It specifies CASSPTGVGNQPQHF.

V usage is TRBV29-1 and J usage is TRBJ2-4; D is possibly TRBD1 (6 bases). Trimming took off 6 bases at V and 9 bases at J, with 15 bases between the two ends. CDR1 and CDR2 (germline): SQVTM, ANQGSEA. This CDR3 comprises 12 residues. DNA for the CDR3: TGCAGCGTCGACACAGGGCTCCCCATTCAGTACTTC. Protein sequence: CSVDTGLPIQYF.

The CDR3 protein is CASSLQGASGNTIYF. CDR3 nucleotides: TGTGCCAGCAGTCTACAGGGGGCCTCTGGAAACACCATATATTTT. The chain joins TRBV28 to TRBJ1-3; 9 bases fit TRBD1. With 5 bases clipped from V and 0 bases from J, the junction kept 2 bases outside the gene matches. Germline V gene sequence: CDR1 MDHEN, CDR2 SYDVKM. The CDR3 contains 15 residues.

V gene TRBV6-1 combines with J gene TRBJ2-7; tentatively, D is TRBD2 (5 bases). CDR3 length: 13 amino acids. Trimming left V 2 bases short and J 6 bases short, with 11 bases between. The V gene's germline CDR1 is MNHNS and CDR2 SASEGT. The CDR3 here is CASSEMGGSEQYF. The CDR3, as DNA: TGTGCCAGCAGTGAAATGGGTGGGAGCGAGCAGTACTTC.

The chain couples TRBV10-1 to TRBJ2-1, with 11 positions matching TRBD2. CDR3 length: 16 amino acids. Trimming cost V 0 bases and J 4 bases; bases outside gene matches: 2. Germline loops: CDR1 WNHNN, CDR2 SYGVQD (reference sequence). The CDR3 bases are TGCGCCAGCAGTGAGTCCGGGACTAGCGGTTACAATGAGCAGTTCTTC. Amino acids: CASSESGTSGYNEQFF.

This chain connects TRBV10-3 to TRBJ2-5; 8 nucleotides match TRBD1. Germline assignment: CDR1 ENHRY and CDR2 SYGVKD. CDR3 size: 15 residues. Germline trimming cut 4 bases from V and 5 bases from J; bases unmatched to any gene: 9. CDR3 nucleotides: TGTGCCATCAGTGGCGACAGGGGTTCAGGGGAGACCCAGTACTTC. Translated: CAISGDRGSGETQYF.

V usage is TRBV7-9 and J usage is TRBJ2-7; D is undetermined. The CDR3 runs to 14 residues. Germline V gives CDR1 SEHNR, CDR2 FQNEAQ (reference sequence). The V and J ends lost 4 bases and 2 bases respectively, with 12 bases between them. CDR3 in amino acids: CASSSQTDTYEQYF. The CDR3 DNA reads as TGTGCCAGCAGCTCTCAGACTGATACCTACGAGCAGTACTTC.